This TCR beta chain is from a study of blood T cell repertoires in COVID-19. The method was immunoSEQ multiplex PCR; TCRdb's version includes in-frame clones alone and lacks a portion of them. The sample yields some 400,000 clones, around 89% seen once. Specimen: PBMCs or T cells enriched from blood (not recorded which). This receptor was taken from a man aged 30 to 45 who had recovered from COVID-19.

This chain's CDR3 is CSASQDRGYEQYF. The CDR3 nucleotides read TGCAGTGCTAGTCAAGACAGGGGCTACGAGCAGTACTTC. The rearrangement links TRBV20-1 to TRBJ2-7; 8 bases are a match to TRBD1. Per the germline V gene, CDR1 is DFQATT and CDR2 is SNEGSKA (reference sequence). The CDR3 is 13 amino acids. V was pared by 3 bases and J by 3 bases, with 4 bases of the junction left unmatched.